This TCR beta chain was found in a study of shared clonotypes between healthy human individuals. The assay was run at deep level. TCRdb's table, derived via immunoSEQ multiplex PCR, lists solely in-frame clones and lacks some. The sample records about half a million clones, roughly three quarters being singletons. This clone was counted a few times. This clonotype was obtained from a woman aged 40 to 50 in good health. Some clones in this sample may be carry-over from other donors' samples. The sample was PBMCs.

The CDR3 spells CASSTSTGWGSNQPQHF. As DNA, the CDR3 is TGTGCCAGTAGTACCTCGACAGGGTGGGGTAGCAATCAGCCCCAGCATTTT. The chain uses TRBV19 and TRBJ1-5; TRBD1 matches 7 bases. CDR1 and CDR2 (germline): LNHDA, SQIVND (reference sequence). J lost 0 bases, V lost 4 bases, and 9 bases had no gene match. The CDR3 runs to 17 residues.